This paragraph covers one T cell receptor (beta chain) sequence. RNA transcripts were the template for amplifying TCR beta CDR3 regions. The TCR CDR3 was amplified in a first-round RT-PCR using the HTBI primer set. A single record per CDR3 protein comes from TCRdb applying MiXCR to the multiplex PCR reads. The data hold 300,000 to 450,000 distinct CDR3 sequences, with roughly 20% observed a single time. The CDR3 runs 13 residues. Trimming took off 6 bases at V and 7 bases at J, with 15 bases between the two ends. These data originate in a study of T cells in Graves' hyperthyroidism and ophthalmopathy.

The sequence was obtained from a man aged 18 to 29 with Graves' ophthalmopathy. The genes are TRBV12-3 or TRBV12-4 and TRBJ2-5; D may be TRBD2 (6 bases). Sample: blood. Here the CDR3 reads CASSSGGSGTQYF. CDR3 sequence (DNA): TGTGCCAGCAGCTCCGGAGGGAGTGGGACCCAGTACTTC.